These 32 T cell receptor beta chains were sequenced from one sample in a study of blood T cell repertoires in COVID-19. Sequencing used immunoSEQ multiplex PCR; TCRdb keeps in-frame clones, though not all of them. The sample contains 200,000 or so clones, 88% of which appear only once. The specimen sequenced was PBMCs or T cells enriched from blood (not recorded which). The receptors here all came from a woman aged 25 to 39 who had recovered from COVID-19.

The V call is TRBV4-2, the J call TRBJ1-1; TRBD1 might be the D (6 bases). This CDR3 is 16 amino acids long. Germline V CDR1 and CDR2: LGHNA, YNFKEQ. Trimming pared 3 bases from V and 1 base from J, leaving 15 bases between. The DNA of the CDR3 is TGTGCCAGCAGCCAGGACAGTGAGGGGACGAACACTGAAGCTTTCTTT. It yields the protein CASSQDSEGTNTEAFF.

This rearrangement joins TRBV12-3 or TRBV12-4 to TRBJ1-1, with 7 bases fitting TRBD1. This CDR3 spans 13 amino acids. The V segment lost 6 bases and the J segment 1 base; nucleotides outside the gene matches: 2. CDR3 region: CASRGTANTEAFF. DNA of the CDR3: TGTGCCAGCAGGGGGACAGCGAACACTGAAGCTTTCTTT.

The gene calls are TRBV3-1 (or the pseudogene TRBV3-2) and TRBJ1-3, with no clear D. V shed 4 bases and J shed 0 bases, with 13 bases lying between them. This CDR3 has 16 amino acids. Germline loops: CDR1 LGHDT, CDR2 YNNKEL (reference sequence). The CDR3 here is CASSPSRGRSGNTIYF. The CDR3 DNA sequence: TGTGCCAGCAGCCCTAGTCGTGGTCGCTCTGGAAACACCATATATTTT.

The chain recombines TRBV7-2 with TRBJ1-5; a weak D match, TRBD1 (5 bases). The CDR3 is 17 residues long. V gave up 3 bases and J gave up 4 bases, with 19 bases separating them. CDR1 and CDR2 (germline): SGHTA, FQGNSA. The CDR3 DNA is TGTGCCAGCAGCTTTGATGGCAGGGTACGGAGTAATCAGCCCCAGCATTTT. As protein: CASSFDGRVRSNQPQHF.

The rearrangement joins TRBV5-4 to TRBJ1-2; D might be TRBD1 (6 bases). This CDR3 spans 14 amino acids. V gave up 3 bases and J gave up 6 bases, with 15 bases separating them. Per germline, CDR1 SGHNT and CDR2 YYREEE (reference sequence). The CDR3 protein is CASSSITGIDGYTF. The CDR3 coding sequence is TGTGCCAGCAGCTCTATTACAGGGATAGATGGCTACACCTTC.

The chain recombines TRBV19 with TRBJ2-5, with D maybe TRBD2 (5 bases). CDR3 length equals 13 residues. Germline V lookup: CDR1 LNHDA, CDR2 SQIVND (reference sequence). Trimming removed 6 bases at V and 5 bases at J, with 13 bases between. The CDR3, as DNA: TGTGCCAGTAGCAACGACTATTTGGAGACCCAGTACTTC. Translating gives CASSNDYLETQYF. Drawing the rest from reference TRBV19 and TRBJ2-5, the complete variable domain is DGGITQSPKYLFRKEGQNVTLSCEQNLNHDAMYWYRQDPGQGLRLIYYSQIVNDFQKGDIAEGYSVSREKKESFPLTVTSAQKNPTAFYLCASSNDYLETQYFGPGTRLLVL.

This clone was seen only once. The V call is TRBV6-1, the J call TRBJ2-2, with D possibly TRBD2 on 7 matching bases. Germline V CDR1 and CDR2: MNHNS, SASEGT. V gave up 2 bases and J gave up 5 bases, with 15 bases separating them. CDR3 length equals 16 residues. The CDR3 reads CASSESRGGLTGELFF. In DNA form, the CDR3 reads TGTGCCAGCAGTGAAAGTAGGGGGGGTTTGACCGGGGAGCTGTTTTTT.

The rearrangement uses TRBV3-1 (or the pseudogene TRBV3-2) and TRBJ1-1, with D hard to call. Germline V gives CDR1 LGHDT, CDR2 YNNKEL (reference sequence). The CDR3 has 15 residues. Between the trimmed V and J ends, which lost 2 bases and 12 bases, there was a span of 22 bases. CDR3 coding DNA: TGTGCCAGCAGCCAACGACAACATGGGGTTACGGGAACTTTCTTT. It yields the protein CASSQRQHGVTGTFF.

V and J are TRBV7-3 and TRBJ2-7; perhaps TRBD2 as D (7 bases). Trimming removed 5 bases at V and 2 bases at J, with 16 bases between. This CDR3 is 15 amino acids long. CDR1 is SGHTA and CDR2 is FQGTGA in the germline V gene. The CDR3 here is CASSGGEGGPYEQYF. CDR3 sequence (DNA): TGTGCCAGCAGCGGCGGGGAGGGGGGCCCCTACGAGCAGTACTTC.

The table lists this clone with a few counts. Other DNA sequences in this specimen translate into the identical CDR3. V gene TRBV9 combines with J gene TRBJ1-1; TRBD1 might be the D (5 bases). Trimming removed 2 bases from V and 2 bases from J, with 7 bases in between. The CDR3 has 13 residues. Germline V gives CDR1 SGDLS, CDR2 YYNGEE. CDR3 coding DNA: TGTGCCAGCAGCGTCGACAGAAACACTGAAGCTTTCTTT. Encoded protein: CASSVDRNTEAFF.

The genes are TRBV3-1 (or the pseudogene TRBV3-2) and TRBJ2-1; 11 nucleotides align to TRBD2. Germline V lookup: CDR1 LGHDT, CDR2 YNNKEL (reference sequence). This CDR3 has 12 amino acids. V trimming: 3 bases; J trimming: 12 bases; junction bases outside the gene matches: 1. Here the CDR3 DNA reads TGTGCCAGCAGCCAGGGGACTAGCGGGCAGTTCTTC. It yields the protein CASSQGTSGQFF.

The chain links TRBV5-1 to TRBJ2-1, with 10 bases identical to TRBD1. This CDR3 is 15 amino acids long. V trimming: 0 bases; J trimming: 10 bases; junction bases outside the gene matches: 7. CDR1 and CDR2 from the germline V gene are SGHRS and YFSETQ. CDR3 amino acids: CASSLVGTGEAEQFF. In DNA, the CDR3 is TGCGCCAGCAGCTTGGTCGGGACAGGGGAGGCCGAGCAGTTCTTC.

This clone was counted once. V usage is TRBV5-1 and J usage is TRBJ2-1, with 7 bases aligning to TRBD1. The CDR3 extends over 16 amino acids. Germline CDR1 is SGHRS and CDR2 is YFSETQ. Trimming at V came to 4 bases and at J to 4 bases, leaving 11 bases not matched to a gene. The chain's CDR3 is CASSATGVPYYNEQFF. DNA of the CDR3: TGCGCCAGCAGCGCTACAGGGGTCCCTTATTACAATGAGCAGTTCTTC.

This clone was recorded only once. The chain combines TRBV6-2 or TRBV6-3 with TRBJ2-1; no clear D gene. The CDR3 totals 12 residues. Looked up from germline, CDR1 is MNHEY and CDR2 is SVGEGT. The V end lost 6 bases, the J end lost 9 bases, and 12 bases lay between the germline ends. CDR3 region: CASSRLPGEQFF. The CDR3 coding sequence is TGTGCCAGCAGCAGACTCCCTGGTGAGCAGTTCTTC.

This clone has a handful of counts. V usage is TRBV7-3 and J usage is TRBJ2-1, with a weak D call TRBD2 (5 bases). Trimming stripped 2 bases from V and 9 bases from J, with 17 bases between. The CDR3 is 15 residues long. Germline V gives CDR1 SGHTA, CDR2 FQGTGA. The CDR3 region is CASSLQDCTFFEQFF. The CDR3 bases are TGTGCCAGCAGCTTACAGGACTGCACTTTTTTTGAGCAGTTCTTC.

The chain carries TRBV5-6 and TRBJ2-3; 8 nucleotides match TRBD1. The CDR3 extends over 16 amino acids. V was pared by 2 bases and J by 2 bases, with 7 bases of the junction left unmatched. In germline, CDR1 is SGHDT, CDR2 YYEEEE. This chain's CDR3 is CASSLTQGAVTDTQYF. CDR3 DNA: TGTGCCAGCAGCTTAACCCAGGGGGCGGTCACAGATACGCAGTATTTT. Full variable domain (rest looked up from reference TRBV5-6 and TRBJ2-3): DAGVTQSPTHLIKTRGQQVTLRCSPKSGHDTVSWYQQALGQGPQFIFQYYEEEERQRGNFPDRFSGHQFPNYSSELNVNALLLGDSALYLCASSLTQGAVTDTQYFGPGTRLTVL.

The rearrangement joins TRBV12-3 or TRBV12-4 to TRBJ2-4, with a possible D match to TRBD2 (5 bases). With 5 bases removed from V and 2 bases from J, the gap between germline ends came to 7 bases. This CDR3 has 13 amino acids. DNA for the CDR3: TGTGCCAGCAGTCGGGATTCCAAAAACATTCAGTACTTC. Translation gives CASSRDSKNIQYF.

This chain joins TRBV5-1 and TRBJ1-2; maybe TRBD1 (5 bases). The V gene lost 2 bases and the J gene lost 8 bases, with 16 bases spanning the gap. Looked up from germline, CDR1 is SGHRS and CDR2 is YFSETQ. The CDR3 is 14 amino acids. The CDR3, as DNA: TGCGCCAGCAGCTTCGACAGTAGAATAGACGGCTACACCTTC. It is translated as CASSFDSRIDGYTF.

The CDR3 region has the DNA TGTGCCATTACCCCACGGGGGGGCTGGAACACTGAAGCTTTCTTT. Translation: CAITPRGGWNTEAFF. The V gene is TRBV10-3, the J gene TRBJ1-1, with D maybe TRBD1 (6 bases). This CDR3 spans 15 amino acids. Germline assignment: CDR1 ENHRY and CDR2 SYGVKD. V dropped 9 bases and J dropped 1 base, with 18 bases sitting between them.

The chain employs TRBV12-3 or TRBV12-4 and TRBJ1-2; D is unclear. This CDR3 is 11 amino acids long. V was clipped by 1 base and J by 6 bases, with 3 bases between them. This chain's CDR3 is CASSLGHGYTF. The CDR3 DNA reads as TGTGCCAGCAGTTTAGGGCATGGCTACACCTTC.

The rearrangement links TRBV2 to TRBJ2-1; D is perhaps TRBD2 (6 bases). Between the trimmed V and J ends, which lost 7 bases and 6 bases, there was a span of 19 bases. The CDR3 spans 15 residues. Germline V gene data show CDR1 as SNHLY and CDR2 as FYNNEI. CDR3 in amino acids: CASNLWGERGNEQFF. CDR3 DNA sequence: TGTGCCAGCAACCTGTGGGGGGAAAGAGGCAATGAGCAGTTCTTC.

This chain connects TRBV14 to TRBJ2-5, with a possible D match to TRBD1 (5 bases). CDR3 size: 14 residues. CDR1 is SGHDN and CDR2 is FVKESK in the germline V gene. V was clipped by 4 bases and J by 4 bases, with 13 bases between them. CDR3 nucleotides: TGTGCCAGCAGCCGGGGCAGGGAAGGAGAGACCCAGTACTTC. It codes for CASSRGREGETQYF.

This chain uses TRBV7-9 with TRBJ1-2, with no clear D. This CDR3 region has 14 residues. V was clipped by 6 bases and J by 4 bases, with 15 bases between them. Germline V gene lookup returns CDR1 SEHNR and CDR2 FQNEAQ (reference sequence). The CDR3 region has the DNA TGTGCCAGCAGTGAGACACAGAAACTCTATGGCTACACCTTC. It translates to CASSETQKLYGYTF.

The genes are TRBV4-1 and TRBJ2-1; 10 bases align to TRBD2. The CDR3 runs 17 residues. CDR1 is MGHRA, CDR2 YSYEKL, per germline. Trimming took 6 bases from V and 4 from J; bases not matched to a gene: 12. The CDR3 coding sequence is TGCGCCAGCAGATACAACTTAGCGGGGGGTATTTACAATGAGCAGTTCTTC. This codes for CASRYNLAGGIYNEQFF.

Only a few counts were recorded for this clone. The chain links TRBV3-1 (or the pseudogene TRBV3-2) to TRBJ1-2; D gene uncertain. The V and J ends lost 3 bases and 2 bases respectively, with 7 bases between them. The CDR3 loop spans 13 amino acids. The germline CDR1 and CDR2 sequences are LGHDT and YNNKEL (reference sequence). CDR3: CASSQSENYGYTF. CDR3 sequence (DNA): TGTGCCAGCAGCCAGTCCGAGAACTATGGCTACACCTTC.

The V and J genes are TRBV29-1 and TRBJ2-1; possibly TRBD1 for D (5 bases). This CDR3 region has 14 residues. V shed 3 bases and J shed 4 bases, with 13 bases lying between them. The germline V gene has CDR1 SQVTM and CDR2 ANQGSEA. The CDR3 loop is CSVERTKPYNEQFF. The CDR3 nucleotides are TGCAGCGTTGAGAGGACAAAACCTTACAATGAGCAGTTCTTC.

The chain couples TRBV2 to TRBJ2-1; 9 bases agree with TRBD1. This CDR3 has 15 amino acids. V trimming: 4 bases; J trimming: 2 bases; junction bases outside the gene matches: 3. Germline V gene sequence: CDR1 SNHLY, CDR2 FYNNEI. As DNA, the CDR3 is TGTGCCAGCAGTGTTGACAGGGGGGCCTACAATGAGCAGTTCTTC. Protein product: CASSVDRGAYNEQFF.

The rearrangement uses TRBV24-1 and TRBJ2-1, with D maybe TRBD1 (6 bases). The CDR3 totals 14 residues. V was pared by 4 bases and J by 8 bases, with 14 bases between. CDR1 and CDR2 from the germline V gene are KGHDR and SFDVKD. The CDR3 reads CATSEGQRNDEQFF. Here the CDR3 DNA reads TGTGCCACCAGTGAAGGACAGCGGAACGATGAGCAGTTCTTC.

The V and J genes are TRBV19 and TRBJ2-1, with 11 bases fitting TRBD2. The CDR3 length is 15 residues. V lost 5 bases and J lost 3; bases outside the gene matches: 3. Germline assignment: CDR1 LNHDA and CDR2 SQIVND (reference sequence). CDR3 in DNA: TGTGCCAGTAGTGGGACTAGCGGATACTACAATGAGCAGTTCTTC. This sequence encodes CASSGTSGYYNEQFF.

The CDR3 DNA reads TGTGCCAGCAGCTTAAAGCCGACAGACTCTAACTATGGCTACACCTTC. It specifies CASSLKPTDSNYGYTF. The chain recombines TRBV13 with TRBJ1-2, with D perhaps TRBD1 (5 bases). The CDR3 has 16 amino acids. The ends were cut back, 2 bases at V and 0 bases at J, with 13 bases in the middle. Per germline, CDR1 PRHDT and CDR2 FYEKMQ (reference sequence).

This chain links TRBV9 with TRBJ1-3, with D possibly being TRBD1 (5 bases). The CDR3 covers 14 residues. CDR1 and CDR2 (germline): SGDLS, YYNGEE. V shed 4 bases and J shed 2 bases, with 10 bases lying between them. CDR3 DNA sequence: TGTGCCAGCAGCCCACAGGTTACTGGAAACACCATATATTTT. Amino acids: CASSPQVTGNTIYF.

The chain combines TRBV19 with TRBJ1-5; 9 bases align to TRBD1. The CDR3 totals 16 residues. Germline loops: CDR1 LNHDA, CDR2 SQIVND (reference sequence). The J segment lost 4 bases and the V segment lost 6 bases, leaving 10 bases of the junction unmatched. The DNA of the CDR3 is TGTGCCAGTAGCGACTCCGGGACAGGGATAAATCAGCCCCAGCATTTT. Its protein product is CASSDSGTGINQPQHF.